Sequencing of this T cell receptor (beta chain) was carried out in a study of CD4 T cells in relation to SARS-CoV-2 and coronaviruses. On the study more broadly: PBMCs were cultured with antigen for 10 days before TCR beta sequencing. Negative control cultures got HIV-1 Nef peptides or no peptide.

Points from the study as a whole: SARS-CoV-2-driven expansion was significantly weaker in crossreactive than monoreactive clones.

The CDR3 contains 14 residues. Trimming cost V 5 bases and J 3 bases, with 14 bases left between them. Germline V gives CDR1 SGHNT, CDR2 YENEEA. The assay was immunoSEQ multiplex PCR, and TCRdb's table has in-frame clones only and misses some. The data contain 20,000 or so clones, roughly 80% of them singletons. This clone was detected a few times. Its antigen is not identified. CD4+ T cells from unexposed donors were obtained before the COVID-19 pandemic (2011-2018). After around nine days of culture, CD4+ T cells were isolated. Each well had about 2.1 million PBMCs in around 4.5% human AB serum with IL-2.

V is TRBV11-3 and J is TRBJ2-7; a weak D match, TRBD1 (6 bases). The source of this sequence is a human donor in good health. Input material: CD4+ T cells from PBMCs, cultured in vitro. The CDR3 region is CASSPSGASYEQYF. The CDR3 DNA sequence: TGTGCCAGCAGCCCCTCAGGGGCCAGCTACGAGCAGTACTTC.